The rows below give T cell receptor beta chains drawn from one sample of a study of T cells in Graves' hyperthyroidism and ophthalmopathy. MiXCR, run by TCRdb on the multiplex PCR reads, gives a single entry per CDR3 protein. The sample yields more than 500,000 distinct CDR3 sequences, 16% seen once. Sequencing used blood. The source of these receptors is a woman younger than 45 with Graves' hyperthyroidism. Both conserved end residues are part of each CDR3. The order of the fields is D gene, CDR3 length, clone size, V gene, J gene, CDR3 DNA, CDR3 protein. D genes are given only for firm matches. The size entry is marked missing in some rows and otherwise reads once, few, many or a size class.

D: NA; length: 14; size: few; V: TRBV28; J: TRBJ1-6; DNA: TGTGCCAGCAGTTCCATCATCCAGGCACTGCCCCTCCACTTT; CDR3: CASSSIIQALPLHF
D: NA; length: 12; size: once; V: TRBV6-1; J: TRBJ1-6; DNA: TGTGCCAGCAGTGATCTCCAATCACCCCTCCACTTT; CDR3: CASSDLQSPLHF
D: NA; length: 14; size: many; V: TRBV28; J: TRBJ1-2; DNA: TGTGCCAGCAGTACTAGGACGGCGGCCTATGGCTACACCTTC; CDR3: CASSTRTAAYGYTF
D: NA; length: 15; size: NA; V: TRBV20-1; J: TRBJ2-3; DNA: TGCAGTGCTAGTCCCGGACAGAGTATCACAGATACGCAGTATTTT; CDR3: CSASPGQSITDTQYF
D: NA; length: 14; size: NA; V: TRBV12-3/TRBV12-4; J: TRBJ2-6; DNA: TGTGCCAGCACCAGGAACTCTGGGGCCAACGTCCTGACTTTC; CDR3: CASTRNSGANVLTF
D: NA; length: 9; size: many; V: TRBV6-1; J: TRBJ2-7; DNA: TGTGCCAGCAGTGTCGAGCAGTACTTC; CDR3: CASSVEQYF
D: TRBD2; length: 17; size: NA; V: TRBV10-2; J: TRBJ2-3; DNA: TGCGCCAGCAAGCGGGGCCCATGGCGGGAGAGGGCAGATACGCAGTATTTT; CDR3: CASKRGPWRERADTQYF
D: NA; length: 14; size: NA; V: TRBV5-1; J: TRBJ1-1; DNA: TGTGCCAGCAGCTTGGGCTTACCGAACACTGAAGCTTTCTTT; CDR3: CASSLGLPNTEAFF
D: TRBD2; length: 16; size: many; V: TRBV13; J: TRBJ2-5; DNA: TGTGCCAGCAGCCTTTACCTAGGGACTAGCGGGAGAGTGTCGTACTTC; CDR3: CASSLYLGTSGRVSYF
D: TRBD1; length: 16; size: many; V: TRBV7-8; J: TRBJ1-2; DNA: TGTGCCAGCAGCTTAGCGAAGGGGGCCAGTCTAATTGGCTACACCTTC; CDR3: CASSLAKGASLIGYTF
D: TRBD2; length: 16; size: few; V: TRBV5-1; J: TRBJ2-2; DNA: TGCGCCAGCAGCTTGATTGTAGCGGGAAACACCGGGGAGCTGTTTTTT; CDR3: CASSLIVAGNTGELFF
D: TRBD1; length: 15; size: few; V: TRBV25-1; J: TRBJ1-1; DNA: TGTGCCAGCAGTGACGGACAGGGGATGAACACTGAAGCTTTCTTT; CDR3: CASSDGQGMNTEAFF
D: TRBD1; length: 13; size: many; V: TRBV3-1; J: TRBJ1-2; DNA: TGTGCCAGCAGCCTCGACAGGGATGGTGGCTACACCTTC; CDR3: CASSLDRDGGYTF
D: NA; length: 17; size: few; V: TRBV27; J: TRBJ1-4; DNA: TGTGCCAGCAGTTTAATGAGGGGGGGGCGTACTAATGAAAAACTGTTTTTT; CDR3: CASSLMRGGRTNEKLFF
D: TRBD1; length: 20; size: few; V: TRBV6-5; J: TRBJ1-5; DNA: TGTGCCAGCAGTTACTCGAGGAGGACAGGGTTACAGTCACCCAATCAGCCCCAGCATTTT; CDR3: CASSYSRRTGLQSPNQPQHF
D: TRBD1; length: 15; size: many; V: TRBV28; J: TRBJ1-2; DNA: TGTGCCAGCAGTCTACCGGGACAGGGGCACTATGGCTACACCTTC; CDR3: CASSLPGQGHYGYTF
D: NA; length: 15; size: NA; V: TRBV5-6; J: TRBJ1-1; DNA: TGTGCCAGCGTCGAAGAGCCGGGGAGAATGGCTGAAGCTTTCTTT; CDR3: CASVEEPGRMAEAFF
D: TRBD1; length: 15; size: few; V: TRBV6-5; J: TRBJ2-7; DNA: TGTGCCAGCAGTTACAGGGGACAGGGGGTCTACGAGCAGTACTTC; CDR3: CASSYRGQGVYEQYF
D: NA; length: 12; size: many; V: TRBV30; J: TRBJ2-3; DNA: TGTGCCTGGAAGACGGAAGGGGATACGCAGTATTTT; CDR3: CAWKTEGDTQYF
D: NA; length: 13; size: many; V: TRBV12-3/TRBV12-4; J: TRBJ1-6; DNA: TGTGCCAGCAGGTCCGGTGGAGGTTCACCCCTCCACTTT; CDR3: CASRSGGGSPLHF
D: NA; length: 15; size: many; V: TRBV7-9; J: TRBJ2-7; DNA: TGTGCCAGCAGCTTGGCAGCGGCAGGTCCCTACGAGCAGTACTTC; CDR3: CASSLAAAGPYEQYF
D: NA; length: 14; size: many; V: TRBV28; J: TRBJ2-6; DNA: TGTGCCAGCAGAGTACCCTCTGGGGCCAACGTCCTGACTTTC; CDR3: CASRVPSGANVLTF